The entry below gives a single TCR beta chain sequence along with its context. The entry originates in a study of technical replicates of blood from a handful of donors. Here immunoSEQ multiplex PCR was the method, and the copy in TCRdb shows in-frame clones only, minus some. The sample records under 65,000 clones, roughly 90% being singletons. This CDR3 is built from 13 residues. Trimming stripped 1 base from V and 5 bases from J, with 9 bases between. Germline-derived CDR1 and CDR2 are SGHTS and YDEGEE. The chain links TRBV5-8 to TRBJ1-1; D unresolved. This receptor was identified in a human donor in good health. Some clones in this sample may be carry-over from other donors' samples. The sequencing input was PBMCs. The CDR3 spells CASSLMGDTEAFF. CDR3 sequence (DNA): TGTGCCAGCAGCTTGATGGGCGATACTGAAGCTTTCTTT.